The entry that follows covers one TCR beta chain sequence. There is no known antigen for this receptor. No base qualities exist here, and no much larger clone lies one base off it. RNA was extracted using the RNeasy kit, and about 0.45 to 1 ug of the RNA was reverse transcribed with random hexamers. The immunoSEQ multiplex PCR assay, which covers 54 Vbeta and 13 Jbeta segments, was used to amplify TCR beta CDR3 regions. To correct PCR amplification bias, a synthetic template baseline was used for both primer optimization and computational correction. As for how the authors treated the data: Only productive sequences were kept, with reads annotated to V, D and J genes according to IMGT and analyzed in immunoSEQ Analyzer. Clonality was computed as one minus Shannon entropy normalized by log2 of the number of productive unique sequences. For each patient and control, public and private clones were evaluated within the 100 most prevalent clones. A clone was defined as Susac-specific if it was absent from the healthy and MS cohorts, from 1052 published viral clones and from other ImmuneACCESS disease sequences. The raw public data were reprocessed by TCRdb itself: fastp quality trimming at Q25, MiXCR clonotype calling, in-frame beta chains only. Each CDR3 protein gets just one entry, which takes the most common genes and DNA from the rows behind it. The authors' filters were not applied to this entry. Counted in this sample were about 300,000 distinct CDR3 sequences; 80% to 90% of them appeared once. The top ten constitute over 0.09% of the sample.

The CDR1 and CDR2 encoded by the germline V gene are SGHAT and FQNNGV. The CDR3, cysteine through phenylalanine, is 23 amino acids long. Kept here is only the CDR3 DNA, which spans 69 bases and is read in frame from base 1. Trimming at the junction amounts to 5 bases on V and 2 bases on J, and the germline ends lie 39 bases apart. The sample originates from a study of CD8 T cells in Susac syndrome (dated by TCRdb to between 2019 and 2020). In terms of the full investigation: The study used repertoire sequencing to test whether antigen drove CD8+ T cell activation and differentiation in Susac syndrome. Clonality of the CD8+ T cell repertoire was compared between more than 10 healthy donors, roughly 14 Susac syndrome patients and some 15 multiple sclerosis patients. Summary of the overall study and its limitations: The TCR sequencing and HLA analysis was acknowledged to have included a relatively small number of individuals.

Peripheral blood CD8+ and CD4+ T cells from healthy donors, Susac syndrome patients and multiple sclerosis patients were profiled using high-throughput TCR beta sequencing. Multiple sclerosis controls were treatment-naive patients with stable or active relapsing-remitting disease fulfilling revised McDonald criteria. Bulk CD8+ and CD4+ T cells were purified by magnetic negative isolation, while CD8+ TEMRA cells were enriched using FACS. Blood was drawn into EDTA tubes, processed within 24 hours, and PBMCs were isolated by density gradient centrifugation. PBMCs destined for TCR sequencing were cryopreserved in liquid nitrogen and later thawed in a 37 °C water bath. A purity of at least 90% was achieved for sorted or isolated CD4+, CD8+ and CD8+ TEMRA cells.

The sequencing input was CD8+ T cells from PBMCs. This sequence was found in a human donor with multiple sclerosis. The rearrangement joined TRBV11-2 to TRBJ2-5; the D element might be TRBD1 or TRBD2, as each aligns at 5 bases. The nucleotide sequence is TGTGCCAGCAGCCCGCAAGCCCGCGGTTTCCGGGGCACGAACCCGTCATCTCAAGAGACCCAGTACTTC. Translated, this is CASSPQARGFRGTNPSSQETQYF.